Below are 15 T cell receptor beta chains sequenced from a single sample in a study of T cell changes during pregnancy in multiple sclerosis. Assay: immunoSEQ multiplex PCR; the TCRdb copy retains only in-frame clones and omits some. The sample gives approximately 31,000 clones, 90% of which show up once; around 4% is in the top ten. The material sequenced was CD8+ T cells from peripheral blood mononuclear cells, taken in the second trimester of pregnancy. These receptors were obtained from a female donor with multiple sclerosis, enrolled in a pregnancy study.

This chain joins TRBV9 and TRBJ2-2; TRBD2 matches at 9 bases. In germline, CDR1 is SGDLS, CDR2 YYNGEE. The V segment lost 0 bases and the J segment 0 bases; nucleotides outside the gene matches: 6. The CDR3 extends over 18 amino acids. The CDR3 spells CASSVEASGAANTGELFF. The CDR3 DNA reads as TGTGCCAGCAGCGTAGAGGCTAGCGGGGCCGCGAACACCGGGGAGCTGTTTTTT.

The chain uses TRBV19 and TRBJ2-7; 7 bases map to TRBD1. CDR3 length: 14 amino acids. V dropped 0 bases and J dropped 3; count of bases not matched to a gene: 2. Germline V gene sequence: CDR1 LNHDA, CDR2 SQIVND (reference sequence). The CDR3 loop is CASSIDPGGYEQYF. In DNA, the CDR3 is TGTGCCAGTAGTATAGATCCAGGGGGCTACGAGCAGTACTTC.

This clone has just one count. This chain uses TRBV27 with TRBJ1-5; perhaps TRBD1 as D (5 bases). Deletions cut 1 base from V and 1 base from J, with 11 bases between. From germline, CDR1 is MNHEY and CDR2 SMNVEV (reference sequence). The CDR3 runs 16 residues. CDR3 sequence reads: CASSLFGGWSNQPQHF. The CDR3 coding sequence is TGTGCCAGCAGTTTATTTGGGGGGTGGAGCAATCAGCCCCAGCATTTT.

This chain links TRBV5-6 with TRBJ1-1; D is ambiguous. Germline CDR1 reads SGHDT; CDR2 reads YYEEEE. The CDR3 runs 14 residues. V lost 4 bases and J 0 bases, leaving 10 bases between the germline ends. CDR3 DNA sequence: TGTGCCAGCAGCCCCTCGGTCCTGAACACTGAAGCTTTCTTT. This codes for CASSPSVLNTEAFF.

The chain uses TRBV7-9 and TRBJ2-7; TRBD2 is a possible D gene (6 bases). The V gene's germline CDR1 is SEHNR and CDR2 FQNEAQ (reference sequence). The CDR3 totals 14 residues. Trimming took 5 bases from V and 3 from J, leaving 14 bases between them. CDR3 sequence: CASSLWRDDYEQYF. The CDR3 DNA is TGTGCCAGCAGCCTCTGGCGGGATGACTACGAGCAGTACTTC.

This clone was recorded only once. The V call is TRBV28, the J call TRBJ2-2; 8 bases align to TRBD2. The CDR3 runs 14 residues. Germline-derived CDR1 and CDR2 are MDHEN and SYDVKM. V was clipped by 4 bases and J by 6 bases; unmatched bases: 4. The CDR3, as DNA: TGTGCCAGCAGTTCTACTAGCGGTGCCGGGGAGCTGTTTTTT. Its protein product is CASSSTSGAGELFF.

By its share, this clone is medium-sized. V gene TRBV14 combines with J gene TRBJ1-3; D gene ambiguous. There are 17 residues in the CDR3. Germline loops: CDR1 SGHDN, CDR2 FVKESK. Deletions cut 3 bases from V and 4 bases from J, with 19 bases between. The CDR3 is CASSHVWRSRRGNTIYF. Here the CDR3 DNA reads TGTGCCAGCAGCCACGTCTGGCGCTCTCGGAGAGGAAACACCATATATTTT.

V and J are TRBV6-5 and TRBJ2-2; D is undetermined. The CDR3 spans 11 residues. V was shortened by 8 bases and J by 7 bases, with 8 bases between the two germline ends. The germline gives CDR1 MNHEY, CDR2 SVGAGI. CDR3 in DNA: TGTGCCAGCGGCTCACACGGGGAGCTGTTTTTT. It is translated as CASGSHGELFF.

In this sample, this clone turned up a few times. This chain joins TRBV9 and TRBJ2-7; 11 bases are a match to TRBD2. This CDR3 comprises 14 residues. J gave up 3 bases and V 2 bases, and 1 base lay outside the gene matches. In germline, CDR1 is SGDLS, CDR2 YYNGEE. The CDR3 here is CASSVGTSGYEQYF. The CDR3 nucleotides read TGTGCCAGCAGCGTCGGGACTAGCGGCTACGAGCAGTACTTC.

The chain couples TRBV29-1 to TRBJ1-3, with a possible D match to TRBD1 (6 bases). The V end was cut by 0 bases, the J end by 2 bases, with 8 bases between. Germline V gives CDR1 SQVTM, CDR2 ANQGSEA. CDR3 length equals 14 residues. The CDR3, as DNA: TGCAGCGTTGAAGAATGGGGGCCTGGAAACACCATATATTTT. Translated: CSVEEWGPGNTIYF.

This clone appeared once. This chain links TRBV28 with TRBJ2-7; a weak D match, TRBD1 (6 bases). Germline V CDR1 and CDR2: MDHEN, SYDVKM. V lost 4 bases, J lost 0 bases, and 10 bases lay in between. The CDR3 runs to 14 residues. The CDR3 nucleotides read TGTGCCAGCAGTTCCTGGACAGACTCCTACGAGCAGTACTTC. Residues: CASSSWTDSYEQYF.

CDR3 bases: TGTGCCAGCAGCTCCGAGACTAGCGATGAGCAGTTCTTC. Translating it yields CASSSETSDEQFF. This chain links TRBV7-9 with TRBJ2-1; TRBD2 matches 8 bases. CDR3 size: 13 residues. Germline trimming cut 4 bases from V and 8 bases from J; bases unmatched to any gene: 4. Per germline, CDR1 SEHNR and CDR2 FQNEAQ (reference sequence).

This clone showed up just once. The genes are TRBV29-1 and TRBJ1-2; TRBD1 matches 9 bases. V was clipped by 6 bases and J by 8 bases; unmatched bases: 10. The length of the CDR3 is 13 residues. Germline CDR1 reads SQVTM; CDR2 reads ANQGSEA. DNA of the CDR3: TGCAGCGTAATACAGGGGGCTCGAGAGGGCTACACCTTC. Its protein is CSVIQGAREGYTF.

V usage is TRBV27 and J usage is TRBJ2-5; tentatively, D is TRBD2 (6 bases). V lost 3 bases and J 5 bases, leaving 16 bases between the germline ends. Germline CDR1 reads MNHEY; CDR2 reads SMNVEV (reference sequence). This CDR3 contains 15 residues. CDR3 bases: TGTGCCAGCAGTTTTTTGGAGGGTCGGCGGGAGACCCAGTACTTC. Its protein is CASSFLEGRRETQYF.

The chain joins TRBV6-5 to TRBJ1-2; D is unresolved. Germline lookup yields CDR1 MNHEY and CDR2 SVGAGI. This CDR3 has 13 residues. The V end was cut by 4 bases, the J end by 4 bases, with 10 bases between. The CDR3 region is CASSLGGTYGYTF. CDR3 sequence (DNA): TGTGCCAGCAGTTTAGGCGGTACCTATGGCTACACCTTC.